This entry describes one T cell receptor beta chain. Its antigen is not known. This entry comes from a study of shared clonotypes between healthy human individuals. Donors included only healthy HIV-negative adults lacking recent acute infections or vaccinations. Profiled with immunoSEQ multiplex PCR; TCRdb holds only in-frame clones, not every one. Of under 300,000 clones listed, 60% to 70% are singletons. J was trimmed by 7 bases and V by 2 bases; bases with no gene match: 8. The CDR3 spans 15 residues. CDR1 MDHEN and CDR2 SYDVKM come from the germline V gene. Study-level findings and limits: Non-shared clonotypes had lower generation probabilities than those shared by all four donors.

The source material was memory CD4+ T cells sorted from blood. Sample subset: CD45RA-negative fraction. The chain links TRBV28 to TRBJ2-1, with 7 bases identical to TRBD2. The source is a man younger than 40 in good health. The CDR3 spells CASSLHGGISNEQFF. The CDR3 DNA reads as TGTGCCAGCAGTTTACACGGGGGGATATCGAATGAGCAGTTCTTC. Full variable domain (missing parts from reference TRBV28 and TRBJ2-1): DVKVTQSSRYLVKRTGEKVFLECVQDMDHENMFWYRQDPGLGLRLIYFSYDVKMKEKGDIPEGYSVSREKKERFSLILESASTNQTSMYLCASSLHGGISNEQFFGPGTRLTVL.